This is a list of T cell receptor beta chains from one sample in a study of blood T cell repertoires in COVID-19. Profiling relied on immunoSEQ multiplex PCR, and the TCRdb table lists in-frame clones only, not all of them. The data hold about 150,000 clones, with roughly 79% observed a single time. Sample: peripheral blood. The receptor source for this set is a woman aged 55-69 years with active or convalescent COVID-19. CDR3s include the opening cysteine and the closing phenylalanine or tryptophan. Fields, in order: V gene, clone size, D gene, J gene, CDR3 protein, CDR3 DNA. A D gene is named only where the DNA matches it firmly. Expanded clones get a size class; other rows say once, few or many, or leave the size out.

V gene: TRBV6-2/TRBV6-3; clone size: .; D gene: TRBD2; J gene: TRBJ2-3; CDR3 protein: CASSLRLAGGLSGTDTQYF; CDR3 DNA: TGTGCCAGCAGTTTACGTCTAGCGGGAGGTTTGAGTGGCACAGATACGCAGTATTTT
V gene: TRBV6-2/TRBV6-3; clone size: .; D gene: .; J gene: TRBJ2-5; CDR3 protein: CASSLPGMYQETQYF; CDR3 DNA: TGTGCCAGCAGTTTACCGGGAATGTACCAAGAGACCCAGTACTTC
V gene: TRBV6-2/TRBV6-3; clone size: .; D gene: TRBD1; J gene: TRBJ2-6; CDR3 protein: CASSEESRDRFGANVLTF; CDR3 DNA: TGTGCCAGCAGCGAAGAGTCCCGGGACAGGTTTGGGGCCAACGTCCTGACTTTC
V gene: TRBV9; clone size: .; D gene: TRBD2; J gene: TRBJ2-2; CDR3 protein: CASSLETSGTGELFF; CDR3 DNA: TGTGCCAGCAGCTTAGAGACTAGCGGTACCGGGGAGCTGTTTTTT
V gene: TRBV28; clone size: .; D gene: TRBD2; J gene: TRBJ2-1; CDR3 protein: CASRTPSGGAHNEQFF; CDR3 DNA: TGTGCCAGCAGGACCCCAAGCGGGGGGGCCCACAATGAGCAGTTCTTC
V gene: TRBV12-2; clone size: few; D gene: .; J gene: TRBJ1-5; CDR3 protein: CASRPRGVGVSNQPQHF; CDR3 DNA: TGTGCAAGTCGCCCCAGGGGAGTAGGGGTTAGCAATCAGCCCCAGCATTTT
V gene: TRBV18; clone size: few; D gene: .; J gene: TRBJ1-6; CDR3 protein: CASSPSSSYNSPLHF; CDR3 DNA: TGTGCCAGCTCACCTTCCAGCTCCTATAATTCACCCCTCCACTTT
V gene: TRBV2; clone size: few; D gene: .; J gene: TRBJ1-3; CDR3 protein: CASRDSLFSGNTIYF; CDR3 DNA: TGTGCCAGCAGGGACAGTCTCTTCTCTGGAAACACCATATATTTT
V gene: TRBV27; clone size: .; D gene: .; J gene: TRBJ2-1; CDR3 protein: CASSMLAFSEQFF; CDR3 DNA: TGTGCCAGCAGTATGCTAGCGTTTAGTGAGCAGTTCTTC
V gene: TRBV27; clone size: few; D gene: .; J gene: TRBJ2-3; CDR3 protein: CASSFSAARAPVYTDTQYF; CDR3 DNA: TGTGCCAGCAGTTTCTCCGCGGCCCGAGCGCCCGTGTACACAGATACGCAGTATTTT
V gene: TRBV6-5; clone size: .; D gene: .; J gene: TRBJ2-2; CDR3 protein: CASSYVFGANTGELFF; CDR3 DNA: TGTGCCAGCAGTTACGTGTTCGGTGCGAACACCGGGGAGCTGTTTTTT
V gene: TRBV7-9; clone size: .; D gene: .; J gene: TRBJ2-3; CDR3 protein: CASSLVQGTDTQYF; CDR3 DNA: TGTGCCAGCAGCTTAGTACAGGGCACAGATACGCAGTATTTT
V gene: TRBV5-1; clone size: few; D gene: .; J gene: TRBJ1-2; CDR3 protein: CASSLEGGNYGYTF; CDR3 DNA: TGCGCCAGCAGCTTGGAAGGCGGTAACTATGGCTACACCTTC
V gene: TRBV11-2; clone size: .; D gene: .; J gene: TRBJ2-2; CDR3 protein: CASSLSRSDRRVRGELFF; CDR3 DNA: TGTGCCAGCAGCTTATCAAGGTCGGACCGGCGGGTTCGCGGGGAGCTGTTTTTT
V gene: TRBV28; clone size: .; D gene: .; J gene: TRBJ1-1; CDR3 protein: CASSPTRGFRTEAFF; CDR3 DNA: TGTGCCAGCAGTCCCACTAGAGGGTTCAGGACTGAAGCTTTCTTT
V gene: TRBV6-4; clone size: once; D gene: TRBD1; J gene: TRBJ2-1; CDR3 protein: CASSAAGQGRDEQFF; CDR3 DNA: TGTGCCAGCAGTGCTGCAGGACAGGGGAGGGATGAGCAGTTCTTC
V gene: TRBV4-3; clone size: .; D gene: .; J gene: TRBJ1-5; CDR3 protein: CASSQDGGSNQPQHF; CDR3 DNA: TGCGCCAGCAGCCAAGACGGGGGGAGCAATCAGCCCCAGCATTTT
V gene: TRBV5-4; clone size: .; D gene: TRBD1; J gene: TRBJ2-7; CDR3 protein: CASSLQGADEQYF; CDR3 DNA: TGTGCCAGCAGCTTACAGGGGGCGGACGAGCAGTACTTC
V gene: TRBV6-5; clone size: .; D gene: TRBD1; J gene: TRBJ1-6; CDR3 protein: CASSYSGTGNSPLHF; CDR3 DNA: TGTGCCAGCAGTTACTCCGGGACAGGGAATTCACCCCTCCACTTT
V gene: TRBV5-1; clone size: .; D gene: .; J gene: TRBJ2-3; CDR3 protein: CASSGGLTTDTQYF; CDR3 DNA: TGCGCCAGCAGCGGGGGACTGACTACAGATACGCAGTATTTT
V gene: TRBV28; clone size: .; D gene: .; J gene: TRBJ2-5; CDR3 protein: CASSPAGVKETQYF; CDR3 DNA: TGTGCCAGCAGCCCCGCGGGTGTAAAAGAGACCCAGTACTTC
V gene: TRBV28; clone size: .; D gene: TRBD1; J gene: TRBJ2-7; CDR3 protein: CASSLGQDEQYF; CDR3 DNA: TGTGCCAGCAGTTTGGGACAGGACGAGCAGTACTTC
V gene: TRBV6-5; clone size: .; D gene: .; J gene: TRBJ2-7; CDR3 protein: CASSYASGGRAYEQYF; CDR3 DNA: TGTGCCAGCAGTTACGCGAGTGGGGGGAGAGCCTACGAGCAGTACTTC
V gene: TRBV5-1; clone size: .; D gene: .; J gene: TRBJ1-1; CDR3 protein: CASSLLGLGTEAFF; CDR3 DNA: TGCGCCAGCAGCTTGTTGGGGCTTGGAACTGAAGCTTTCTTT
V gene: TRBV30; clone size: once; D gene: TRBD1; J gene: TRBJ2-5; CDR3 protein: CAWSVSGTGVQETQYF; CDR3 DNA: TGTGCCTGGAGTGTCTCGGGGACAGGGGTCCAAGAGACCCAGTACTTC
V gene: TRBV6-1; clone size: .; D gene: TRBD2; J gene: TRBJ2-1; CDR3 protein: CASSEGGGGSYNEQFF; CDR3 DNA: TGTGCCAGCAGTGAAGGCGGGGGGGGCTCCTACAATGAGCAGTTCTTC
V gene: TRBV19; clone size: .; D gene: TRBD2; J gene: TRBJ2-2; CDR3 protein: CASSIDKGLEANTGELFF; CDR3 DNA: TGTGCCAGTAGTATAGACAAGGGACTAGAGGCGAACACCGGGGAGCTGTTTTTT
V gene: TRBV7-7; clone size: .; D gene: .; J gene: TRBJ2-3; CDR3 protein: CASSLTPAREDTQYF; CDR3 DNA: TGTGCTAGCAGCTTAACCCCCGCGCGGGAAGATACGCAGTATTTT
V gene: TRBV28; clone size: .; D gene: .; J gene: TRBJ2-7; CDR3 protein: CASTHGQVYEQYF; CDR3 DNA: TGTGCCAGCACCCATGGTCAGGTCTACGAGCAGTACTTC
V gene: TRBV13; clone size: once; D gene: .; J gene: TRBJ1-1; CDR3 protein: CASSLKPSNTEAFF; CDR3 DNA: TGTGCCAGCAGCTTAAAGCCTTCGAACACTGAAGCTTTCTTT